This TCR beta chain was recovered during a study of T cells in Graves' hyperthyroidism and ophthalmopathy (dated by TCRdb to the late 2010s). Study-level background: Peripheral blood was sampled at the time of initial diagnosis, prior to any treatment. To identify TCR V-J signatures that set the groups apart, the researchers used a discovery cohort of 100 patients, made up of 43 with Graves' ophthalmopathy and about 60 with stable Graves' hyperthyroidism. Whether ophthalmopathy could be predicted prospectively was tested in an independent validation cohort made up of 18 hyperthyroidism patients plus 17 patients who later progressed to ophthalmopathy. The 75 to 100 discovery patients were divided at random into training and test sets in a 7:3 ratio. In six Graves' hyperthyroidism patients, the study also compared T-cell repertoires from thyroid tissue with T-cell repertoires from blood. Once sampling was done, hyperthyroidism patients were given methimazole at a starting dose of 30 mg daily, whereas ophthalmopathy patients were given high-dose intravenous methylprednisolone. The paper reports TCR Vbeta CDR3 sequencing of approximately 130 peripheral blood samples: approximately 41 ophthalmopathy, 70 to 85 hyperthyroidism and 17 progressor patients.

TCR beta CDR3 regions were amplified from RNA transcripts. For the first round of RT-PCR on the TCR CDR3, the HTBI primer set was used together with the Qiagen OneStep RT-PCR kit. Libraries were constructed in a second round of multiplex PCR, after which size selection and purification were carried out. The libraries were sequenced on an Illumina HiSeq2000 using paired-end 100 bp reads. The authors processed their data as follows. SOAPnuke was used to process the raw data, throwing out any read that contained adapters or uncalled bases, had a mean Phred below 15, or lacked an exact constant-primer or identifier match. High-quality paired reads were merged with COPE v1.2.5, and unique nucleotide sequences were defined as clonotypes. MiTCR v1.1 was used to align clonotypes to the IMGT TRBV, TRBD and TRBJ reference segments. The analysis included only V-J combinations with a frequency above 0.0001, which together covered roughly 99% of the repertoires. The TCS score was defined as the ratio of F50 (clonal expansion) to E x V (chaos), calculated using BLOSUM62-based TCRdist between CDR3 peptides within each V-J. Welch's t-statistics and random forest reduced 514 V-J features to 13, which were used in a naive Bayes classifier (R e1071). Starting from the raw public reads, TCRdb applied fastp trimming at Q25, assembled clones with MiXCR and retained in-frame beta chains. For every CDR3 protein sequence, its rows merge into one entry that carries the most common genes and DNA. The V and J calls reflect TCRdb's pipeline rather than the authors' work. The sample table shows over 350,000 distinct CDR3 sequences, and roughly 18% are seen once. Together, the top ten hold 40% of the sample.

Regarding this clonotype: Its specific antigen is unknown. Base qualities were left out, and no much larger clone turns up one base away.

Ophthalmopathy patients had moderately to severely active disease, Clinical Activity Score of at least 3, NOSPECS grade of at least 4, and duration under 3 months. Any patient with an uncontrolled infection, another autoimmune disease, pregnancy or lactation was excluded. Diagnoses were established on the basis of clinical symptoms, serum thyroxine and TRAb, thyroid ultrasound, and orbital computed tomography. Ficoll-Paque density gradient centrifugation was used to isolate PBMCs from under 11 ml of fresh peripheral blood. Total RNA was extracted using Trizol reagent, and RNA quality was assessed on an Agilent 2100 Bioanalyzer. The paper's findings and limits, for the study overall: In validation, the model predicted progression to ophthalmopathy with just under 71% sensitivity and less than 80% specificity, a median of 6.5 months before onset. Most expanded thyroid clonotypes (frequency above 0.001) were also detected in blood, suggesting blood repertoires may reflect thyroid immune responses. In cross-validation, a model built on a 13 V-J signature told ophthalmopathy apart from stable hyperthyroidism with just under 90% sensitivity and about 81% specificity, and in testing the same model reached 80%/75%. No statistical method was used to fix the sample size in advance, and group allocation was not hidden from the investigators.

Sample: blood. The source of this sequence is a man between 18 and 35 years old with Graves' ophthalmopathy.

The CDR3 corresponds to CASSLGSSPLHF. The DNA sequence is TGTGCCAGCAGCTTGGGGTCCTCACCCCTCCACTTT. This chain is built from TRBV9 and TRBJ1-6; there is no confident call for the D gene. Trimming costs V 4 bases and J 10 bases, and their ends lie 9 bases apart. There are 12 amino acids in the CDR3, from cysteine to phenylalanine inclusive. Of all the DNA, just the CDR3 is kept, 36 bases in frame from base 1. CDR1 and CDR2 were assigned from the germline V gene as SGDLS and YYNGEE.